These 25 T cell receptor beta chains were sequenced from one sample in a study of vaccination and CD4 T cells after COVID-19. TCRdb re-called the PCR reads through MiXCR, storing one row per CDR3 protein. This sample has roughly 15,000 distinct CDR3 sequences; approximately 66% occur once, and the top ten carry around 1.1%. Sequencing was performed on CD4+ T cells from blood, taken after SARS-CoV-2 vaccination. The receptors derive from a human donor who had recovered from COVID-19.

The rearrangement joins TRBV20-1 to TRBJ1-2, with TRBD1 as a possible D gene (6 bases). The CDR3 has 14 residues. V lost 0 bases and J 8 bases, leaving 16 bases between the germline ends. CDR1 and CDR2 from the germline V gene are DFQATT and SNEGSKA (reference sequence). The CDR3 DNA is TGCAGTGCTAGAGATTACCAGGGGATAGGGGGCTACACCTTC. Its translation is CSARDYQGIGGYTF.

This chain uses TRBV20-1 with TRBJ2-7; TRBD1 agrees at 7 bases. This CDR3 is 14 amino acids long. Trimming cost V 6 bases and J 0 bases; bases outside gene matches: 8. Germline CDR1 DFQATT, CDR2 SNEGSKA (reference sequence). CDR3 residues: CSANRQGISYEQYF. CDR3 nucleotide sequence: TGCAGTGCAAACAGACAGGGAATCTCCTACGAGCAGTACTTC.

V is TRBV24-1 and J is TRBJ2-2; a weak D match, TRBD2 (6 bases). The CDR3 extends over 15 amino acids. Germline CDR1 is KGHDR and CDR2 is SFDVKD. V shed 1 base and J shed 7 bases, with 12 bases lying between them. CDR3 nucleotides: TGTGCCACCAGTGATTTTACGGGGAGGCACGGGGAGCTGTTTTTT. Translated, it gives CATSDFTGRHGELFF.

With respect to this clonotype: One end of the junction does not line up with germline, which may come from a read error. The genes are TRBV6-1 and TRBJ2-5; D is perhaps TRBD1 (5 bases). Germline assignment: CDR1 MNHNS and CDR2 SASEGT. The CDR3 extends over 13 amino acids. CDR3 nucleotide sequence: TGCGCCAGCAGTGAGCCAGGGCAAGAGACCCAGTACTTC. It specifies CASSEPGQETQYF.

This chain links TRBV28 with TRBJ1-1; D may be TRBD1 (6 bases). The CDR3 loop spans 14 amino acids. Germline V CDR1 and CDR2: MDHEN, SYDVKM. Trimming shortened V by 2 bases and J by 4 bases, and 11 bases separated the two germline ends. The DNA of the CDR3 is TGTGCCAGCAGTTTAATCAGGGGTGGCACTGAAGCTTTCTTT. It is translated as CASSLIRGGTEAFF.

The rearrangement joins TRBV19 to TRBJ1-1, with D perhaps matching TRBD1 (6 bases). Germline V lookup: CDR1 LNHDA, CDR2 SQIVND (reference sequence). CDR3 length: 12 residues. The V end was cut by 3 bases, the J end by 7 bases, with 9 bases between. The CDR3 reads CASSMGHYEAFF. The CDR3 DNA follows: TGTGCCAGTAGTATGGGACATTATGAAGCTTTCTTT.

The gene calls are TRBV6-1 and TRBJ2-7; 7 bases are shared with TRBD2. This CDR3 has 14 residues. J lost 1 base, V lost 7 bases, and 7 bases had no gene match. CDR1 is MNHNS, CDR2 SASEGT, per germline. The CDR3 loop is CASTPWGGSYEQYF. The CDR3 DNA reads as TGTGCCAGCACCCCTTGGGGAGGGTCCTACGAGCAGTACTTC.

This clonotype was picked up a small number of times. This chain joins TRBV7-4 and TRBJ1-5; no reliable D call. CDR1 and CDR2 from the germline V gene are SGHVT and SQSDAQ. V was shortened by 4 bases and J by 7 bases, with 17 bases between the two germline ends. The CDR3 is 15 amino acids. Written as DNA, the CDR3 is TGTGCCAGCAGCTCAATAGTTGTTAGAGGGCAGCCCCAGCATTTT. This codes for CASSSIVVRGQPQHF.

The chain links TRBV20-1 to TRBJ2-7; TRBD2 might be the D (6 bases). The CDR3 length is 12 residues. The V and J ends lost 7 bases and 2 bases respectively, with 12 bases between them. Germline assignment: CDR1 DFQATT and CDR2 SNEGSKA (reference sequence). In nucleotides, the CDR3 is TGCAGTGTCCCCGGGGGAGCCTACGAGCAGTACTTC. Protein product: CSVPGGAYEQYF.

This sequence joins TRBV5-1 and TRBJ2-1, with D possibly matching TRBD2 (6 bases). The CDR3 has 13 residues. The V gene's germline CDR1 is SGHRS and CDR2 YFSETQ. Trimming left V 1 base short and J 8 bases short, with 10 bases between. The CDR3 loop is CASSLSGVYEQFF. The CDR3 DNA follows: TGCGCCAGCAGCTTGTCGGGAGTTTATGAGCAGTTCTTC.

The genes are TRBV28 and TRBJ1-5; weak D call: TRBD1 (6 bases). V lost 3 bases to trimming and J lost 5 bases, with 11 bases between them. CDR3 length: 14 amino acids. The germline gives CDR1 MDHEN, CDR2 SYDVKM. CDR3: CASSFQGIHQPQHF. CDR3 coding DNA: TGTGCCAGCAGTTTTCAGGGGATCCATCAGCCCCAGCATTTT.

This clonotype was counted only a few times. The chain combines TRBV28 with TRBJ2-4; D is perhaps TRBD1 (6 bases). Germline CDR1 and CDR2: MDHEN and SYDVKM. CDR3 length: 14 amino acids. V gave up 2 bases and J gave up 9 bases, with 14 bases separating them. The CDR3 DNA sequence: TGTGCCAGCAGTTTAGCGGCGACAGGAACCATTCAGTACTTC. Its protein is CASSLAATGTIQYF.

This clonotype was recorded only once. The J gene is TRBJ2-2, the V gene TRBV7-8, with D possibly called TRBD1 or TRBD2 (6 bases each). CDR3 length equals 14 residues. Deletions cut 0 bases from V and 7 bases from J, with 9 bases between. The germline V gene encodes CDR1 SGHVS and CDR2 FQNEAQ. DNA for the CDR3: TGTGCCAGCAGCTTAGCTGGGGGGCTCGGGGAGCTGTTTTTT. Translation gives CASSLAGGLGELFF.

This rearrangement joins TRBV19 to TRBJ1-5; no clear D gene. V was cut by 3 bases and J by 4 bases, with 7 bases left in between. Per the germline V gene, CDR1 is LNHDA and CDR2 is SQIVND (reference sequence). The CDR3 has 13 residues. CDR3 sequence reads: CASSIEANQPQHF. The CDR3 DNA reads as TGTGCCAGTAGTATTGAAGCGAATCAGCCCCAGCATTTT.

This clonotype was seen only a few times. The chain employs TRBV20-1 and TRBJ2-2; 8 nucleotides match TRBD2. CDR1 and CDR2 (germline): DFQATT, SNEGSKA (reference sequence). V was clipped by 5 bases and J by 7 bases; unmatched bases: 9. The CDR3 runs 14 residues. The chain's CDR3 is CSAQGLVQDGELFF. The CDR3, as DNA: TGCAGTGCTCAGGGACTAGTACAGGACGGGGAGCTGTTTTTT.

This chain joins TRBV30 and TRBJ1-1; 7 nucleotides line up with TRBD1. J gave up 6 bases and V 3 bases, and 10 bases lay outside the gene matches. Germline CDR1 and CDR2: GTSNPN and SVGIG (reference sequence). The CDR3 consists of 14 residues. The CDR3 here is CAWRARTGLAEAFF. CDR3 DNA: TGTGCCTGGAGGGCCCGGACAGGACTTGCTGAAGCTTTCTTT.

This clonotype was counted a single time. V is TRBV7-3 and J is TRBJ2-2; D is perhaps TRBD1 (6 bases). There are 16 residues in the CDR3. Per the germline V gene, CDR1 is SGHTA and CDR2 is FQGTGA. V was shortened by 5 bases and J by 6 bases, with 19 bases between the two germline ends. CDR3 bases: TGTGCCAGCAGCATCCGCCCCACAGGGCGACCCGGGGAGCTGTTTTTT. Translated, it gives CASSIRPTGRPGELFF. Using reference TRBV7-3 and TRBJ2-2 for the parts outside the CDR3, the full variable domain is GAGVSQTPSNKVTEKGKYVELRCDPISGHTALYWYRQSLGQGPEFLIYFQGTGAADDSGLPNDRFFAVRPEGSVSTLKIQRTERGDSAVYLCASSIRPTGRPGELFFGEGSRLTVL.

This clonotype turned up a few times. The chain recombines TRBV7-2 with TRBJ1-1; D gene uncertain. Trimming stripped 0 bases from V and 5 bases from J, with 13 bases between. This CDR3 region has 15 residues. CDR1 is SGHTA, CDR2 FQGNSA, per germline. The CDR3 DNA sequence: TGTGCCAGCAGCTTAGCGGCGGGCCGCTGGACTGAAGCTTTCTTT. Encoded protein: CASSLAAGRWTEAFF.

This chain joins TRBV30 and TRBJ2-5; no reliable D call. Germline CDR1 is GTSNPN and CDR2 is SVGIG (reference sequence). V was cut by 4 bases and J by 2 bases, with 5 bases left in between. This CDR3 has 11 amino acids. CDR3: CAWNTQETQYF. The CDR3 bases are TGTGCCTGGAATACACAAGAGACCCAGTACTTC. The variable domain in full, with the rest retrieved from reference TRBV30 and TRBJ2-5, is SQTIHQWPATLVQPVGSPLSLECTVEGTSNPNLYWYRQAAGRGLQLLFYSVGIGQISSEVPQNLSASRPQDRQFILSSKKLLLSDSGFYLCAWNTQETQYFGPGTRLLVL.

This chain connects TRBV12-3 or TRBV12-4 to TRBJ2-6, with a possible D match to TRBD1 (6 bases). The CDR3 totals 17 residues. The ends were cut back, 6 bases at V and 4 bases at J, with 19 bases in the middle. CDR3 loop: CASSPEQGLAGANVLTF. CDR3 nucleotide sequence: TGTGCCAGCAGCCCAGAACAGGGCCTTGCGGGGGCCAACGTCCTGACTTTC.

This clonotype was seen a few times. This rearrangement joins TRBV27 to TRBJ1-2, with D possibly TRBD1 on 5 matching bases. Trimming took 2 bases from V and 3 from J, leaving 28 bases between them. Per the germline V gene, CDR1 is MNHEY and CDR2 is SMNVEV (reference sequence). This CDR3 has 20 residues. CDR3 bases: TGTGCCAGCAGTTTACGTGGTCCCCGGGACGGGGTAACCCGACACTATGGCTACACCTTC. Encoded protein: CASSLRGPRDGVTRHYGYTF.

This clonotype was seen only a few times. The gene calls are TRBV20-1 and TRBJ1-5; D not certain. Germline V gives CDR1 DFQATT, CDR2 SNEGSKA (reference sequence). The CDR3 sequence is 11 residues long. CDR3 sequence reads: CSTGRDQPQHF. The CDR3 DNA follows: TGCAGCACGGGGAGGGATCAGCCCCAGCATTTT.

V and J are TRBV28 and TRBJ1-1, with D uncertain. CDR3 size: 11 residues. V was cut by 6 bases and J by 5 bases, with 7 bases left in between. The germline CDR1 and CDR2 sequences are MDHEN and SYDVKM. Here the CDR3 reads CASRGLTEAFF. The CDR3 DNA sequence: TGTGCCAGCAGGGGCTTGACTGAAGCTTTCTTT.

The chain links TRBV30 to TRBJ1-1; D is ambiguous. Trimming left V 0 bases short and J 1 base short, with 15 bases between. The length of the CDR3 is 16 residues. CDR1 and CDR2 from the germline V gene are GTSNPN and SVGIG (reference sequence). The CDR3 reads CAWSVVKWVSNTEAFF. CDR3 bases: TGTGCCTGGAGTGTAGTAAAATGGGTTTCGAACACTGAAGCTTTCTTT. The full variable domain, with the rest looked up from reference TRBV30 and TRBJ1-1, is SQTIHQWPATLVQPVGSPLSLECTVEGTSNPNLYWYRQAAGRGLQLLFYSVGIGQISSEVPQNLSASRPQDRQFILSSKKLLLSDSGFYLCAWSVVKWVSNTEAFFGQGTRLTVV.

Here the CDR3 DNA reads TGTGCCAGTAGTATTTACGGACGGCCGAGGGGCTATGGCTACACCTTC. It encodes CASSIYGRPRGYGYTF. The J gene is TRBJ1-2, the V gene TRBV19; maybe TRBD1 (5 bases). Between the trimmed V and J ends, which lost 3 bases and 4 bases, there was a span of 18 bases. CDR3 length equals 16 residues. Germline assignment: CDR1 LNHDA and CDR2 SQIVND (reference sequence).